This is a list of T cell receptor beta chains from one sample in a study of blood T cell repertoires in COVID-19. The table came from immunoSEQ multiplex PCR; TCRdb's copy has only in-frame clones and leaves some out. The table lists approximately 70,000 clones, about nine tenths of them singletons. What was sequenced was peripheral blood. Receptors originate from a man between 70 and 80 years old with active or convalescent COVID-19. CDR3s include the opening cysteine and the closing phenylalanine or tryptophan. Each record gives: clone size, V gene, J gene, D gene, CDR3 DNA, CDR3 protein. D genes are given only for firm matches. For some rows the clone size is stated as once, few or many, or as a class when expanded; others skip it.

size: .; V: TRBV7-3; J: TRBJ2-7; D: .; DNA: TGTGCCAGCAGCTTAGGTAGGGGGAGCTCCTACGAGCAGTACTTC; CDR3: CASSLGRGSSYEQYF
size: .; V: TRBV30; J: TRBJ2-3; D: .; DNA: TGTGCCTGGACTCTGAGCACAGATACGCAGTATTTT; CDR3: CAWTLSTDTQYF
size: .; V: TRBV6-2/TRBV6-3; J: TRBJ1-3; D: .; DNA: TGTGCCAGCAGTTACTCGACGCAGGGGTACGGAAACACCATATATTTT; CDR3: CASSYSTQGYGNTIYF
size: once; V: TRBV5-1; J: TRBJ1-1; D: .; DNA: TGCGCCAGCAGCTTGGGACAGAGGAACACTGAAGCTTTCTTT; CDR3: CASSLGQRNTEAFF
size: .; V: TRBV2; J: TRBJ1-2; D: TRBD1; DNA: TGTGCCAGCAGAGACAGGGCTCTCTATGGCTACACCTTC; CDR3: CASRDRALYGYTF
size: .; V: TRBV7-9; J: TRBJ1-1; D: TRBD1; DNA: TGTGCCAGCAGCCCGGGACAGGGCACTGAAGCTTTCTTT; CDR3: CASSPGQGTEAFF
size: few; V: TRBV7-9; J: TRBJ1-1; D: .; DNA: TGTGCCAGCAGCCAGAACATGAACACTGAAGCTTTCTTT; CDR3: CASSQNMNTEAFF
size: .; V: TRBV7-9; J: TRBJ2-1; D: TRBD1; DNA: TGTGCCAGCAGCTTCACCGGGACAGGGGTAAATGAGCAGTTCTTC; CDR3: CASSFTGTGVNEQFF
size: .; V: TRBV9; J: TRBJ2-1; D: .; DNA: TGTGCCAGCAGCGTAGGGGTGGGGGCTTCCTACAATGAGCAGTTCTTC; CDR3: CASSVGVGASYNEQFF
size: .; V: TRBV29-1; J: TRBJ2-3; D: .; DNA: TGCAGCGCACGGGGAGCTCAACACACAGATACGCAGTATTTT; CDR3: CSARGAQHTDTQYF
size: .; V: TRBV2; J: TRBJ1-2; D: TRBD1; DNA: TGTGCCAGCAGGGACGACAGGGGGGGCGGCTACACCTTC; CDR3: CASRDDRGGGYTF
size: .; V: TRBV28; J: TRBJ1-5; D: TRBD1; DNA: TGTGCCAGCACCTTATCCGGGACAGGAAATCAGCCCCAGCATTTT; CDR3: CASTLSGTGNQPQHF
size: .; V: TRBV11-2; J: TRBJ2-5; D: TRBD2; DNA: TGTGCCAGCAGCCGCCGGGCCTTGGGGGGGGAGACCCAGTACTTC; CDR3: CASSRRALGGETQYF